A single TCR beta chain is shown here with its context. Its target is not known. This entry comes from a study of cytomegalovirus exposure and HLA in healthy donors. Findings of the study overall: TCR beta V- and J-gene trimming was later associated with a missense DCLRE1C variant.

V shed 1 base and J shed 0 bases, with 9 bases lying between them. CDR3 length equals 15 residues. The germline gives CDR1 SGHAT, CDR2 FQNNGV. The PCR contained 60 Vbeta and 13 Jbeta primers. The table came from immunoSEQ multiplex PCR; TCRdb's copy has only in-frame clones and leaves some out. Counted here are around 120,000 clones, about 59% occurring once; the ten biggest clones make up over 8.5%. The chain has TRBV11-2 and TRBJ1-2; D not resolved. Sequencing was carried out using PBMCs. The TCR originated in a middle-aged woman in good health and CMV-seropositive. The CDR3 region has the DNA TGTGCCAGCAGCTTAGTCCTTGAGGCTAACTATGGCTACACCTTC. This translates into CASSLVLEANYGYTF.